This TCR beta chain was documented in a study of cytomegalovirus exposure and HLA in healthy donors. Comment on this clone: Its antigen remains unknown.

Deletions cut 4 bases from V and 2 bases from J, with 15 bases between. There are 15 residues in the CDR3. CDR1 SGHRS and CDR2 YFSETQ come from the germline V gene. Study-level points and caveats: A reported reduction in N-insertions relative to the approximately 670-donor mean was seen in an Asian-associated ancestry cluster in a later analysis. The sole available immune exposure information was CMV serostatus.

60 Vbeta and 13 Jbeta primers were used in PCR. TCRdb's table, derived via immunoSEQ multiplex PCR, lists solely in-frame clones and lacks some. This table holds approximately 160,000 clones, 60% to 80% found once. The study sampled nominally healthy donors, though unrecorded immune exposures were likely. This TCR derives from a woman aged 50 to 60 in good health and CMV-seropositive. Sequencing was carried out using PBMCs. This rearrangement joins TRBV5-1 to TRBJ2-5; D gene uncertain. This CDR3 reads CASSLYRGAQETQYF. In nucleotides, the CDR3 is TGCGCCAGCAGCCTTTATAGAGGAGCTCAAGAGACCCAGTACTTC.